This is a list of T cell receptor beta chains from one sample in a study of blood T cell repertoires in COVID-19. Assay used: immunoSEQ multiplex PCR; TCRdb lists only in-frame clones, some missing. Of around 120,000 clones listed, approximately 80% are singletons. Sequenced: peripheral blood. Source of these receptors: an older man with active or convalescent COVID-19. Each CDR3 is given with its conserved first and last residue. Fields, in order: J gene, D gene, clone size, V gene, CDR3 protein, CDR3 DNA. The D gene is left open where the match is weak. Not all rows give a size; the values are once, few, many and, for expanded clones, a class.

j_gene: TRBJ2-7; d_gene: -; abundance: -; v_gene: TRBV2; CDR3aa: CASSSTGTALNEQYF; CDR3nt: TGTGCCAGCAGTAGTACAGGGACCGCGCTGAACGAGCAGTACTTC
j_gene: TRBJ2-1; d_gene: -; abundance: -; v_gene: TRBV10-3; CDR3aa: CAISVGLADYNEQFF; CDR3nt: TGTGCCATCAGTGTAGGTCTAGCAGACTACAATGAGCAGTTCTTC
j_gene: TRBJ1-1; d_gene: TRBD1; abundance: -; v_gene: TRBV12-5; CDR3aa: CASGRDRGFAFF; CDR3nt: TGTGCTAGTGGTCGGGACAGGGGATTCGCTTTCTTT
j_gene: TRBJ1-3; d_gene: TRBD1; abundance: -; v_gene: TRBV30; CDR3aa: CAWSGGTGPRGNTIYF; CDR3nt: TGTGCCTGGAGTGGAGGGACAGGCCCGAGGGGAAACACCATATATTTT
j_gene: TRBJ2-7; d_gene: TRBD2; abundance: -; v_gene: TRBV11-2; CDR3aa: CASSPSGGFFYEQYF; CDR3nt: TGTGCCAGCAGCCCCAGCGGGGGCTTTTTCTACGAGCAGTACTTC
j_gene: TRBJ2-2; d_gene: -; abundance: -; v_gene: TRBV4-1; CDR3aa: CASSQVGANTGELFF; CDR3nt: TGCGCCAGCAGCCAAGTAGGGGCGAACACCGGGGAGCTGTTTTTT
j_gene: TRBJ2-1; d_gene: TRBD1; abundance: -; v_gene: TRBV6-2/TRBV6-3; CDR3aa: CASSYLDREPSNEQFF; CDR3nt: TGTGCCAGCAGTTACCTGGACAGGGAACCCTCGAATGAGCAGTTCTTC
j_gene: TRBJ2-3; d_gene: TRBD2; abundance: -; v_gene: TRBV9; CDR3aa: CASSGRGGSSTDTQYF; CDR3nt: TGTGCCAGCAGCGGTCGGGGAGGGTCTAGCACAGATACGCAGTATTTT
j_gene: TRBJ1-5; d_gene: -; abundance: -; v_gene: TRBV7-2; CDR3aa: CASSLEGDQPQHF; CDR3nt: TGTGCCAGCAGCCTCGAGGGGGACCAGCCCCAGCATTTT
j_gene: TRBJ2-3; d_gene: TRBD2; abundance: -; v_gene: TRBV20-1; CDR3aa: CSASASGRSSDTQYF; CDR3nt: TGCAGTGCTAGTGCTAGCGGGAGGAGTTCAGATACGCAGTATTTT
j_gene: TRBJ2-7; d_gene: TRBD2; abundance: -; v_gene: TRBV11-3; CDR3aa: CASSLDRWGGAATEQYF; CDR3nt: TGTGCCAGCAGCTTAGACCGCTGGGGGGGAGCGGCAACAGAGCAGTACTTC
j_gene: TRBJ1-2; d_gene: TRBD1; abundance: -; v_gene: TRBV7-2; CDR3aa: CASSFTGGGSNGYTF; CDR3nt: TGTGCCAGCAGCTTTACAGGGGGCGGGTCCAATGGCTACACCTTC
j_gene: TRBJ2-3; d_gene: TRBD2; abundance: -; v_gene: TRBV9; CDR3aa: CASSVGRLAGGGDTQYF; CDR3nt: TGTGCCAGCAGCGTAGGACGACTAGCGGGAGGAGGAGATACGCAGTATTTT
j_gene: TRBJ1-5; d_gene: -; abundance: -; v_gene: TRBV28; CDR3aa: CASRRHTGFIQPQHF; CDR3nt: TGTGCCAGCAGACGGCATACAGGGTTTATTCAGCCCCAGCATTTT
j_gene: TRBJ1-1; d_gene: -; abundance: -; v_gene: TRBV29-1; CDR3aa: CSGGQTLNTEAFF; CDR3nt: TGCAGCGGTGGACAGACACTAAACACTGAAGCTTTCTTT
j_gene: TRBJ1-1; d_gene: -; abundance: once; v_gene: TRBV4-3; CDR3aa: CASSQDLLAGNTEAFF; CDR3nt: TGCGCCAGCAGCCAAGACCTTTTGGCGGGGAACACTGAAGCTTTCTTT
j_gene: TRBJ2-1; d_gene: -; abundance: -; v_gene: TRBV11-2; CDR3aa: CASSLDRAGHQVF; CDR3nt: TGTGCCAGCAGCTTAGATAGGGCGGGGCACCAGGTCTTC
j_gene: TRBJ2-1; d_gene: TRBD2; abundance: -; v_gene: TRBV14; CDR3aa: CASSQDSSGSYNEQFF; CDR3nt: TGTGCCAGCAGCCAAGATTCTAGCGGGAGTTACAATGAGCAGTTCTTC
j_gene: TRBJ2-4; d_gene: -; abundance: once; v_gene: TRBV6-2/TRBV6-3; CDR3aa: CASSHLLTKNIQYF; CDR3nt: TGTGCCAGCAGTCACCTACTTACCAAAAACATTCAGTACTTC
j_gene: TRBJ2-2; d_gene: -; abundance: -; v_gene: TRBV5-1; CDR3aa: CASRAGQINTGELFF; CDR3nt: TGCGCCAGCAGGGCGGGACAGATAAACACCGGGGAGCTGTTTTTT
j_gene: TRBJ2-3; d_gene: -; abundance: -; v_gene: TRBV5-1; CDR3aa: CASSLMLESAAQYF; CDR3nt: TGCGCCAGCAGCTTGATGCTAGAGAGTGCAGCGCAGTATTTT
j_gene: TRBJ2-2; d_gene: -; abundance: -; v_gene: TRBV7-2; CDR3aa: CASSLSRNTGELFF; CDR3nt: TGTGCCAGCAGCTTATCTAGAAACACCGGGGAGCTGTTTTTT
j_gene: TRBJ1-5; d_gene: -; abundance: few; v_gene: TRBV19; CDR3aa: CASSQKEDYNQPQHF; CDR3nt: TGTGCCAGTAGTCAAAAGGAGGACTACAATCAGCCCCAGCATTTT
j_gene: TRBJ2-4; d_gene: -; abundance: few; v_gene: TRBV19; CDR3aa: CASSETKNIQYF; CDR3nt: TGTGCCAGTAGTGAAACAAAAAACATTCAGTACTTC
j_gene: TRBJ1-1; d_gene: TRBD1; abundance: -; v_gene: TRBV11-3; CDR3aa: CASSLEVGWTGTMNTEAFF; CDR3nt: TGTGCCAGCAGCTTAGAGGTGGGTTGGACAGGGACTATGAACACTGAAGCTTTCTTT